Sequencing of this T cell receptor beta chain was carried out in a study of blood T cell repertoires in COVID-19 (dated by TCRdb to 2019 to 2021). For the study in its entirety: The collaborator samples originated in the United States, Italy and Spain and spanned the acute and convalescent phases of COVID-19. The sample metadata nearly always contained a de-identified subject ID, COVID-19 status, age in years and sex. The repertoires were released in a freely available public database meant as a resource for research on the immune response to SARS-CoV-2. HLA class I and class II types, where available, came from metadata supplied by the sample provider rather than from assay-based typing. Samples were obtained from the ongoing ImmuneRACE study (first 160 participants) and from 1,254 subjects provided by 6 global collaborators. The prospective study material was composed of cDNA or gDNA derived from T cells, B-cell-depleted T cells, or PBMCs. The dataset comprised deeply sampled blood TCRbeta repertoires from subjects exposed to, actively infected with, or recovered from COVID-19.

On the study overall, not on this receptor specifically: How much clinical and demographic metadata was included differed by source and by participant, and the metadata was provided uncurated.

The immunoSEQ Assay, a bias-controlled multiplex PCR, was used to amplify TCRbeta CDR3 regions from genomic DNA. Under the source paper's analysis protocol: The number of nucleated cells in each sample was estimated by amplification of reference gene primers within the assay. To quantify the absolute abundance of each unique TCRbeta CDR3 rearrangement, sequence reads were collapsed and filtered. For each sample, productive Simpson clonality was calculated as the square root of Simpson's diversity index over productive rearrangements. The table was pulled from immuneACCESS by TCRdb, which kept in-frame rearrangements only. Such tables lose some clones; where checked, under half of the loss comes from unresolved V genes, and the rest has no known cause. The D gene and trimming were derived from the DNA, and the V and J assignments and clone size from that table. The sample table shows hundreds of thousands of clones, and just under 90% are seen once. 5.5% to 7.5% of the sample rests with the top ten.

A second Seattle source provided samples from volunteer blood donors who had recovered from COVID-19. The collaborating institutions used their own protocols to collect whole blood in K2EDTA tubes. Collaborator samples were shipped for TCRbeta analysis as frozen whole blood, isolated PBMCs, or DNA extracted from either sample type. As to this clone: No cognate antigen has been identified for it. Per-nucleotide qualities are absent, and no much larger clonotype sits a single base away.

The CDR3 starts with the cysteine, ends with the phenylalanine, and has 11 residues. Solely the CDR3 DNA is kept, with 33 bases framed from the first base. The trim is 10 bases for V and 8 bases for J, with a gap of 12 bases between the germline ends. The germline V gene supplies CDR1 MNHEY and CDR2 SVGAGI. The sample taken for sequencing was peripheral blood. This clonotype was obtained from a man aged 55 to 70 who had recovered from COVID-19. The chain is encoded by TRBV6-5 joined to TRBJ1-3; the D gene lacks a confident call. The DNA sequence is TGTGCCACCCAAGATCGGGACACCATATATTTT. It encodes CATQDRDTIYF.